This T cell receptor beta chain comes out of a study of cytomegalovirus exposure and HLA in healthy donors. This CDR3 has 13 residues. V was clipped by 6 bases and J by 5 bases; unmatched bases: 5. The germline V gene encodes CDR1 SNHLY and CDR2 FYNNEI. Primers for the PCR totalled 60 Vbeta and 13 Jbeta. Assay: immunoSEQ multiplex PCR; the TCRdb copy retains only in-frame clones and omits some. This listing includes approximately 150,000 clones. Sequencing was performed on PBMCs. This clonotype originated in a woman aged 45 to 65 in good health and CMV-seronegative. The J gene is TRBJ2-7, the V gene TRBV2; 9 bases are a match to TRBD1. CDR3 in amino acids: CASSGQGSNEQYF. CDR3 DNA: TGTGCCAGCAGCGGACAGGGGAGCAACGAGCAGTACTTC.